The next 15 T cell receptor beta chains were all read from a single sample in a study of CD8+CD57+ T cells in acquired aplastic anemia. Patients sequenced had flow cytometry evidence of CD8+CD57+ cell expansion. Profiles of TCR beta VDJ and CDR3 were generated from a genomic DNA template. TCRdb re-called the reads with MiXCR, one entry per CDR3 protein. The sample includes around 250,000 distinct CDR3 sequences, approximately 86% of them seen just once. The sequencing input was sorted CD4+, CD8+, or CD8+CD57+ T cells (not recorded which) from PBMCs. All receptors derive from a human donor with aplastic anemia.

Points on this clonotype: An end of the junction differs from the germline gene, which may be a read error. CDR3 residues: CARRLGGGHGDNLLTF. CDR3 nucleotide sequence: TGTGCCCGCAGATTAGGGGGTGGCCACGGAGATAACCTCCTGACTTTC. This chain connects TRBV2 to TRBJ2-6; perhaps TRBD1 as D (6 bases). The CDR3 is made up of 16 amino acids. Per the germline V gene, CDR1 is SNHLY and CDR2 is FYNNEI.

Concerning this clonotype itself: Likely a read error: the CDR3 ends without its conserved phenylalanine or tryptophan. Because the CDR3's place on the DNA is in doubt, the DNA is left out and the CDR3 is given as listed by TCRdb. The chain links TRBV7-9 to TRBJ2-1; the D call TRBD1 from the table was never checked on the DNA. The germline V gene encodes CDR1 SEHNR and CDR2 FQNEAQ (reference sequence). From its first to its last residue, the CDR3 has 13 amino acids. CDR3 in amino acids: CASSFGRIGGQFV.

CDR3 coding DNA: TGTGCCAGCACCGTAGCTAGCTTCCCCGATACGCAGTATTTT. It encodes CASTVASFPDTQYF. The gene calls are TRBV11-2 and TRBJ2-3; D possibly corresponds to TRBD2 (5 bases). The CDR3 covers 14 residues. Trimming pared 7 bases from V and 6 bases from J, leaving 17 bases between. Germline V gene lookup returns CDR1 SGHAT and CDR2 FQNNGV.

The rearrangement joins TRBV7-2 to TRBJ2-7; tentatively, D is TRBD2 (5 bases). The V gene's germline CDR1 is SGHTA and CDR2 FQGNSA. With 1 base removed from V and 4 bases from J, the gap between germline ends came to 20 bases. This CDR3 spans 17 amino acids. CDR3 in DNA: TGTGCCAGCAGCTTAGAAGGAGGTCCCGATACGCAGTACGAGCAGTACGTC. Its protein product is CASSLEGGPDTQYEQYV.

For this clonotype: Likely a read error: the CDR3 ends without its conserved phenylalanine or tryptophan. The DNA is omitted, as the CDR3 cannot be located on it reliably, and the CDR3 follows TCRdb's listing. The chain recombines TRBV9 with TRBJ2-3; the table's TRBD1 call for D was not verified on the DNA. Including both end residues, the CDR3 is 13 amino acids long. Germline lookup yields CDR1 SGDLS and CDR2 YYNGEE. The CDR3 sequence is CASSDGTGGRPQL.

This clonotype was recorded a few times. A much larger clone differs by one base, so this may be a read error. CDR3 protein: CASTLERVPSGANQFF. Here the CDR3 DNA reads TGTGCCAGCACCCTAGAGAGGGTCCCCTCTGGGGCCAACCAGTTCTTC. This sequence joins TRBV7-6 and TRBJ2-1; D is perhaps TRBD1 or TRBD2 (5 bases each). The germline gives CDR1 SGHVS, CDR2 FNYEAQ. Trimming cost V 7 bases and J 13 bases, with 29 bases left between them. The CDR3 sequence is 16 residues long.

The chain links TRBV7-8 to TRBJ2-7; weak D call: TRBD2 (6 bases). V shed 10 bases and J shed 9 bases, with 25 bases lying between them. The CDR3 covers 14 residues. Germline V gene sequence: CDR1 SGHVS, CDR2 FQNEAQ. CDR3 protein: CATSLVGGNYTQYF. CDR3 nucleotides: TGTGCCACCAGTTTAGTGGGAGGTAACTACACGCAGTACTTC.

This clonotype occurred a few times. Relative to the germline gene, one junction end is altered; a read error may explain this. The CDR3 sequence is CASSESAPRETRYF. CDR3 nucleotides: TGTGCCAGCAGTGAATCTGCGCCTCGGGAGACCCGGTACTTC. This sequence joins TRBV6-1 and TRBJ2-5, with D tentatively TRBD2 (6 bases). The germline V gene encodes CDR1 MNHNS and CDR2 SASEGT. This CDR3 contains 14 residues.

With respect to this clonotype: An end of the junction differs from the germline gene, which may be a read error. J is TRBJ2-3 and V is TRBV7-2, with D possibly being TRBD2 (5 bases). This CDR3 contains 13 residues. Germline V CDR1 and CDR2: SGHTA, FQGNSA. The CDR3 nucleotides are TGTGCCAGCAGGTTCGCGGGCACAGATACGAAGTATTTT. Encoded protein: CASRFAGTDTKYF.

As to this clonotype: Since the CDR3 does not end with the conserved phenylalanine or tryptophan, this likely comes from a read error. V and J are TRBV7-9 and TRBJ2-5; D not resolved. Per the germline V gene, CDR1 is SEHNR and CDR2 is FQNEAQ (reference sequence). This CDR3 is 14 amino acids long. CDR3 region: CATSRASQQESQYL. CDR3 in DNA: TGTGCCACCAGCAGAGCAAGTCAGCAGGAGTCCCAGTACCTC.

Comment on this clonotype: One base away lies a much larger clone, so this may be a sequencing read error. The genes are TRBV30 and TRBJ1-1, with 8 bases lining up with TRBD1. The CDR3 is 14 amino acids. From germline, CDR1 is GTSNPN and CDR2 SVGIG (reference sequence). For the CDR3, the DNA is TGTGTCTGGATTTTAGCAGGGGGCGACACTGAAGCTTTCTTT. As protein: CVWILAGGDTEAFF.

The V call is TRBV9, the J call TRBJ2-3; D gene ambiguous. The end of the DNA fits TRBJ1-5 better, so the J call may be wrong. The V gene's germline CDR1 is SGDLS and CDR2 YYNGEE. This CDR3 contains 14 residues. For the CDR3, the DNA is TGTGCCAGCAGCGTAGGGGTAGGCTTTTCCTCGCAGCATTTT. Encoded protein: CASSVGVGFSSQHF.

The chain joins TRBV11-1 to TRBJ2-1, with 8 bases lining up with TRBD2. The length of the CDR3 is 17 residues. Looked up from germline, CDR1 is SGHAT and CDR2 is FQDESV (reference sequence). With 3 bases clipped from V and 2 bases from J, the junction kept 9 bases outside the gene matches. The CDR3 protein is CASSFQRSGGTYNEQFF. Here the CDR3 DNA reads TGTGCCAGCAGCTTTCAAAGAAGCGGGGGCACCTACAATGAGCAGTTCTTC.

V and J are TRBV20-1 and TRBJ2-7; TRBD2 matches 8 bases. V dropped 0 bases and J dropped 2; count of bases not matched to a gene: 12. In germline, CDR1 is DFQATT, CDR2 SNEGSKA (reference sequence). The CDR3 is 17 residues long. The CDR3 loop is CSARDPGRAGPPYEQYF. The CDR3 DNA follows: TGCAGTGCTAGAGATCCCGGGAGGGCGGGACCCCCCTACGAGCAGTACTTC.

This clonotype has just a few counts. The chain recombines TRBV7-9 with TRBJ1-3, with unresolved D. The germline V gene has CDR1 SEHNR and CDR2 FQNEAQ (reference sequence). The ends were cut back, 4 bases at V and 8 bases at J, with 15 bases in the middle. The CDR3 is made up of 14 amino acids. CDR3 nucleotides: TGTGCCAGCAGCTCCCGCGCTGGGGTTGACACCATATATTTT. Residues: CASSSRAGVDTIYF.